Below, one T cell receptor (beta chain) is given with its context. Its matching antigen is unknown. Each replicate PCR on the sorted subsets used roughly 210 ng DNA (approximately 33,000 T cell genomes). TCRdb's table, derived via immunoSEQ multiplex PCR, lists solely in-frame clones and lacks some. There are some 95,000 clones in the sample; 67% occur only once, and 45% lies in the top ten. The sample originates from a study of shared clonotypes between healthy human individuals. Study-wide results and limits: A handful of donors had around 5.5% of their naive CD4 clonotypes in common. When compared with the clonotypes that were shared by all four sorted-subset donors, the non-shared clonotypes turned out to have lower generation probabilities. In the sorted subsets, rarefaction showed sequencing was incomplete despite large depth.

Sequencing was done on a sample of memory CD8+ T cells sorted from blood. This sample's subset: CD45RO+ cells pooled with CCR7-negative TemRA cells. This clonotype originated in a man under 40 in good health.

The CDR3 is CVSGTEYGYTF. The CDR3 region has the DNA TGTGTATCCGGGACGGAGTATGGCTACACCTTC. The V and J genes are TRBV28 and TRBJ1-2; tentative D call: TRBD1 (5 bases). Germline CDR1 reads MDHEN; CDR2 reads SYDVKM. This CDR3 has 11 residues.